The 18 T cell receptor beta chains below were found in one sample sequenced in a study of CD8+CD57+ T cells in acquired aplastic anemia (dated by TCRdb to 2016 to 2019). The patients picked for sequencing were ones in whom flow cytometry had shown an expansion of CD8+CD57+ cells. The sequencer was an Illumina HiSeq 2000. TCR beta VDJ combination and CDR3 sequence profiling used genomic DNA as the template. TCRdb applied fastp at Q25 and MiXCR to the public reads, then kept only in-frame beta chains. Under each unique CDR3 protein, matching rows form one entry showing the most common genes and DNA. Here the sample has under 200,000 distinct CDR3 sequences; about 50% occur a single time. Of the sample, roughly 30% is held by the ten largest clones. Sequencing was performed on sorted CD4+, CD8+, or CD8+CD57+ T cells (not recorded which) from PBMCs. These receptors were obtained from a human donor with aplastic anemia.

The rearrangement joins TRBV20-1 to TRBJ2-7; 7 nucleotides align to TRBD2. V was pared by 1 base and J by 7 bases, with 10 bases of the junction left unmatched. CDR1 DFQATT and CDR2 SNEGSKA come from the germline V gene (reference sequence). The CDR3 runs 14 residues. The CDR3 protein is CSARARETPGEQYF. The CDR3, as DNA: TGCAGTGCTAGAGCGCGGGAGACCCCCGGGGAGCAGTACTTC.

This clonotype was observed a handful of times. This chain connects TRBV6-5 to TRBJ2-2; 9 bases align to TRBD2. Germline V gene lookup returns CDR1 MNHEY and CDR2 SVGAGI. Trimming at V came to 5 bases and at J to 5 bases, leaving 6 bases not matched to a gene. The CDR3 spans 15 residues. The CDR3 reads CASSQLAGSTGELFF. The CDR3 DNA reads TGTGCCAGCAGTCAGCTAGCGGGGTCGACCGGGGAGCTGTTTTTT.

This clonotype was seen ten or more times. J is TRBJ2-6 and V is TRBV6-5; unclear D gene. The V end lost 11 bases, the J end lost 0 bases, and 11 bases lay between the germline ends. The CDR3 extends over 14 amino acids. Per germline, CDR1 MNHEY and CDR2 SVGAGI. Written as DNA, the CDR3 is TGTGCCGTACGAGAAAGCTCTGGGGCCAACGTCCTGACTTTC. Protein sequence: CAVRESSGANVLTF.

This clonotype has just a few counts. A read error is possible here, since a much larger clone lies one base away. The rearrangement uses TRBV20-1 and TRBJ2-3; 10 bases agree with TRBD2. There are 18 residues in the CDR3. Germline lookup yields CDR1 DFQATT and CDR2 SNEGSKA (reference sequence). The CDR3 spells CSARDWTSGKDNTETQYF. In nucleotides, the CDR3 is TGCAGTGCTAGAGATTGGACTAGCGGAAAAGATAACACAGAGACGCAGTATTTT.

This clonotype was counted many times. The chain carries TRBV7-9 and TRBJ2-1, with D possibly being TRBD1 (5 bases). Germline V gene lookup returns CDR1 SEHNR and CDR2 FQNEAQ (reference sequence). The CDR3 consists of 17 residues. V dropped 1 base and J dropped 4 bases, with 17 bases sitting between them. CDR3 residues: CASSLGPLQARYNEQFF. The CDR3, as DNA: TGTGCCAGCAGCTTAGGGCCCCTACAGGCTCGGTACAATGAGCAGTTCTTC.

This clonotype was found many times. V and J are TRBV6-1 and TRBJ2-7, with D hard to call. The CDR3 sequence is 12 residues long. CDR1 and CDR2 (germline): MNHNS, SASEGT. The V and J ends lost 7 bases and 0 bases respectively, with 7 bases between them. The CDR3 region is CASKRSSYEQYF. The CDR3 DNA reads TGTGCCAGCAAGAGGAGCTCCTACGAGCAGTACTTC.

This chain uses TRBV7-9 with TRBJ1-1; the D is unclear. Germline CDR1 SEHNR, CDR2 FQNEAQ (reference sequence). V was shortened by 5 bases and J by 2 bases, with 9 bases between the two germline ends. The CDR3 consists of 13 residues. The CDR3 region is CASSVRENTEAFF. In nucleotides, the CDR3 is TGTGCCAGCAGCGTCCGGGAAAACACTGAAGCTTTCTTT.

CDR3 DNA: TGTGCCACCAGCAGGGAATGGACAGTCTTGGAGGATGAAAAACTGTTTTTT. It encodes CATSREWTVLEDEKLFF. V and J are TRBV15 and TRBJ1-4, with D tentatively TRBD1 (6 bases). CDR1 and CDR2 (germline): LNHNV, YYDKDF (reference sequence). The CDR3 extends over 17 amino acids. V gave up 3 bases and J gave up 6 bases, with 20 bases separating them.

The chain has TRBV19 and TRBJ1-1; D gene uncertain. Germline lookup yields CDR1 LNHDA and CDR2 SQIVND (reference sequence). This CDR3 contains 12 residues. The V and J ends lost 1 base and 7 bases respectively, with 7 bases between them. CDR3 residues: CASSIGRVEAFF. The CDR3 nucleotides read TGTGCCAGTAGTATAGGGAGAGTTGAAGCTTTCTTT.

This clonotype was recorded once. The rearrangement uses TRBV15 and TRBJ1-6, with TRBD1 matching 9 bases. This CDR3 contains 15 residues. The junction had 5 bases not matched to a gene; V was cut back by 2 bases and J by 9 bases. Germline V gives CDR1 LNHNV, CDR2 YYDKDF (reference sequence). In nucleotides, the CDR3 is TGTGCCACCAGCAGATACGTGGGACAGGGTTCACCCCTCCACTTT. Translated, it gives CATSRYVGQGSPLHF.

This chain links TRBV4-2 with TRBJ2-7; TRBD2 matches at 15 bases. The V segment lost 2 bases and the J segment 4 bases; nucleotides outside the gene matches: 6. CDR1 is LGHNA, CDR2 YNFKEQ, per germline. This CDR3 region has 17 residues. CDR3 sequence: CASSQRTSGGAGYEQYF. In DNA form, the CDR3 reads TGTGCCAGCAGCCAACGGACTAGCGGGGGGGCAGGATACGAGCAGTACTTC.

Many counts were recorded for this clonotype. This chain links TRBV11-3 with TRBJ1-4; D is perhaps TRBD1 (6 bases). The CDR3 extends over 13 amino acids. CDR1 is SGHNT, CDR2 YENEEA, per germline. Trimming took off 2 bases at V and 6 bases at J, with 7 bases between the two ends. CDR3: CASSLPGDEKLFF. CDR3 coding DNA: TGTGCCAGCAGCTTACCAGGGGATGAAAAACTGTTTTTT.

This clonotype was seen repeatedly, ten times or more. V usage is TRBV9 and J usage is TRBJ2-1; 9 positions match TRBD1. This CDR3 contains 13 residues. The junction had 10 bases not matched to a gene; V was cut back by 10 bases and J by 8 bases. Germline V gives CDR1 SGDLS, CDR2 YYNGEE. The CDR3 loop is CASTGTGNDEQFF. CDR3 nucleotide sequence: TGTGCCTCTACCGGGACAGGGAACGATGAGCAGTTCTTC.

This clonotype was seen more than once but under ten times. V usage is TRBV30 and J usage is TRBJ1-2; tentative D call: TRBD1 (5 bases). Looked up from germline, CDR1 is GTSNPN and CDR2 is SVGIG (reference sequence). The CDR3 runs to 14 residues. The V gene lost 0 bases and the J gene lost 0 bases, with 8 bases spanning the gap. The CDR3 loop reads CAWSVQESNYGYTF. DNA of the CDR3: TGTGCCTGGAGTGTACAGGAGTCTAACTATGGCTACACCTTC.

This clonotype was recorded many times. This chain links TRBV15 with TRBJ1-1; D may be TRBD1 (5 bases). The CDR3 covers 13 residues. Per the germline V gene, CDR1 is LNHNV and CDR2 is YYDKDF (reference sequence). V was pared by 3 bases and J by 7 bases, with 12 bases between. Here the CDR3 reads CATSSYGGGEAFF. DNA of the CDR3: TGTGCCACCAGCAGTTACGGTGGGGGTGAAGCTTTCTTT.

The chain uses TRBV19 and TRBJ1-6; TRBD1 is a possible D gene (6 bases). Trimming shortened V by 0 bases and J by 7 bases, and 10 bases separated the two germline ends. The CDR3 consists of 15 residues. Germline values: CDR1 LNHDA, CDR2 SQIVND (reference sequence). The CDR3 sequence is CASSIEEGGNSPLHF. CDR3 sequence (DNA): TGTGCCAGTAGTATAGAAGAAGGGGGGAATTCACCCCTCCACTTT.

The V call is TRBV20-1, the J call TRBJ2-1; TRBD1 aligns across 8 bases. The germline gives CDR1 DFQATT, CDR2 SNEGSKA (reference sequence). V was pared by 5 bases and J by 4 bases, with 7 bases of the junction left unmatched. The CDR3 length is 14 residues. This chain's CDR3 is CSALTGQGYNEQFF. The CDR3 region has the DNA TGCAGTGCTCTTACCGGACAGGGTTACAATGAGCAGTTCTTC.

V and J are TRBV7-9 and TRBJ2-7, with 7 positions matching TRBD2. V gave up 4 bases and J gave up 4 bases; unmatched junction bases: 10. The CDR3 is 15 residues long. Germline CDR1 SEHNR, CDR2 FQNEAQ (reference sequence). CDR3 sequence: CASSSVGLEGYEQYF. The DNA of the CDR3 is TGTGCCAGCAGCTCAGTAGGACTAGAGGGTTACGAGCAGTACTTC.